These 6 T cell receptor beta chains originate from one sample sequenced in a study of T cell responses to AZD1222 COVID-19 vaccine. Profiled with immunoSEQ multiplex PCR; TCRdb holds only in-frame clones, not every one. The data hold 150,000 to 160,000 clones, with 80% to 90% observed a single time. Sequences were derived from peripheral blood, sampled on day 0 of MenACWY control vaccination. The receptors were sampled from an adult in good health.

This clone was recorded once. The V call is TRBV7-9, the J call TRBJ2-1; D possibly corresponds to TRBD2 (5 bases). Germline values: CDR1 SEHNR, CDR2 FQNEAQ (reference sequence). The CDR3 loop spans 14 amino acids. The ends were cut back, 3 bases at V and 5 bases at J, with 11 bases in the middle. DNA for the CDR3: TGTGCCAGCAGCTTGAGAGGGTCCGACAATGAGCAGTTCTTC. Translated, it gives CASSLRGSDNEQFF.

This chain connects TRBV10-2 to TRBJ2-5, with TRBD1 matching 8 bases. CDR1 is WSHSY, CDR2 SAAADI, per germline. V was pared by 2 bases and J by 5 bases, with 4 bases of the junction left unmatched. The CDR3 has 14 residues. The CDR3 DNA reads TGCGCCAGCAGTGAGCCAGGGGGCTTTGAGACCCAGTACTTC. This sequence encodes CASSEPGGFETQYF.

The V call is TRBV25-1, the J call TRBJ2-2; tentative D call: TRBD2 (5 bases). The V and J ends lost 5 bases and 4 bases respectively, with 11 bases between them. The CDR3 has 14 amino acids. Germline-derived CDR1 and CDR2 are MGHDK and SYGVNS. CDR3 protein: CASSPPRGTGELFF. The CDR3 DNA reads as TGTGCCAGCAGTCCCCCCCGGGGCACCGGGGAGCTGTTTTTT.

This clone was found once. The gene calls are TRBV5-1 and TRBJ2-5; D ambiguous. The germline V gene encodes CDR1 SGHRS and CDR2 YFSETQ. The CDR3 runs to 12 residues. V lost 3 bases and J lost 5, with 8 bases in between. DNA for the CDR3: TGCGCCAGCAGCTACTCCGGGGAGACCCAGTACTTC. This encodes CASSYSGETQYF.

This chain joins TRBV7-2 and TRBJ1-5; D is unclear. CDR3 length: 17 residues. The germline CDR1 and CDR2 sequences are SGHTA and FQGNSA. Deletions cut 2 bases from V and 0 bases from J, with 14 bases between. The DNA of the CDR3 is TGTGCCAGCAGCTTAACCAGTGGACTTTATAGCAATCAGCCCCAGCATTTT. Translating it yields CASSLTSGLYSNQPQHF.

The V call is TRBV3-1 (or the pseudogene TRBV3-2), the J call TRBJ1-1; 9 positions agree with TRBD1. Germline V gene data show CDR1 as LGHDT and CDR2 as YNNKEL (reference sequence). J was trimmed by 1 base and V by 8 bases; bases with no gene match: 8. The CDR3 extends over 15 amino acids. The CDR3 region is CASQRTGAKNTEAFF. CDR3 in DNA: TGTGCCAGCCAAAGGACAGGGGCCAAGAACACTGAAGCTTTCTTT.